Here is one TCR beta chain with its context. Its antigen remains unidentified. No qualities accompany the bases; no much larger clone lies one base away. The sample originates from a study of T cell changes during pregnancy in multiple sclerosis (dated by TCRdb to about 2019). For the wider study: The study examined how the T cell repertoire changed over the course of pregnancy in women with multiple sclerosis.

The protocol used for the library was the immunoSEQ multiplex PCR assay. In its TCRdb copy, this immuneACCESS table keeps in-frame sequences only and misses some clones. Where compared with another copy, unresolved V genes explain less than half of these, and the others have no known cause. In all, the sample holds around 57,000 clones, and around 92% of those were seen once. The ten largest make up less than 0.3% of the sample. Deletion took 8 bases off V and 5 bases off J, with a span of 21 bases between the germline ends. From the cysteine through the phenylalanine, the CDR3 covers 15 amino acids. Only the CDR3 portion is preserved as DNA: 45 bases, with reading frame beginning at the first base. Taken from the germline V gene (reference sequence), the CDR1 and CDR2 loops are LNHDA and SQIVND.

Material: CD4+ T cells from peripheral blood mononuclear cells, obtained in the third trimester of pregnancy. The chain joins TRBV19 to TRBJ1-1; perhaps TRBD1 is the D gene, with 6 bases matching. This TCR derives from a female donor with multiple sclerosis, enrolled in a pregnancy study. The CDR3 sequence is CASYSQGHRGTEAFF. The base sequence is TGTGCCAGTTATTCGCAGGGGCATCGCGGGACTGAAGCTTTCTTT.